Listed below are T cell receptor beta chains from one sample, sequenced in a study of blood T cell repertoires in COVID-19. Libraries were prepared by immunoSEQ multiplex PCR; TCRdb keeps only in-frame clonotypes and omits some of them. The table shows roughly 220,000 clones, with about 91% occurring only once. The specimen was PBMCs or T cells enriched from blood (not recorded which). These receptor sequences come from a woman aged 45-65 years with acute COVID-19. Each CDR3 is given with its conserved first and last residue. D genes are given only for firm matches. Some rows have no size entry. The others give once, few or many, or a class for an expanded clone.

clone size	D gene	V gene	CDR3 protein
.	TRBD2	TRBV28	CASSFSGGNTGELFF
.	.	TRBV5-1	CASSLVGGRSTEAFF
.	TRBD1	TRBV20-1	CSASKGQGKNQPQHF
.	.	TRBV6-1	CASSEPGTLTYEQYF
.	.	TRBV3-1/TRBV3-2	CASSWGQNTEAFF
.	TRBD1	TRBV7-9	CASRLGPRDRGSWEQFF
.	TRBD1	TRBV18	CASSPPQGKGQPQHF
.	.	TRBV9	CASSVRGLEDEKLFF
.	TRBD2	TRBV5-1	CASSPSGRKETQYF
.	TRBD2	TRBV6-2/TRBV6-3	CASSLLAGGTGELFF
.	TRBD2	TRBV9	CASSVVAGVRNEQFF
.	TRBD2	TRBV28	CASRLAGSTDTQYF
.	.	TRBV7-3	CASSLRGRDTEAFF
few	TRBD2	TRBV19	CASSIGTSGAYEQYF
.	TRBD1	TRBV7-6	CASSEDRVGSLTIYF
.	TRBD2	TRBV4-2	CASSQGGTSVSYEQYF
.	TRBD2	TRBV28	CASSGLAPSTDTQYF
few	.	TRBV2	CASRPDTNQPQHF
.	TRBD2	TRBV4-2	CASSHYGLAGDEQFF
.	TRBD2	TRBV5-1	CASSLPGLADYNEQFF
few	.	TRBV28	CASSLPQGIQYF
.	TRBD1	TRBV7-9	CASSLGTGVNYGYTF
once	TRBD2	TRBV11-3	CASSLGRTSGRFDNEQFF